The clone carrying this T cell receptor beta chain was counted between two and nine times. The target antigen is unknown. At one boundary the junction diverges from the germline segment, which might be a read error. The data were taken from a study of cytomegalovirus exposure and HLA in healthy donors. Study overall: Unique TCRs from HLA-typed donors, 75 million to 100 million of them, were held in an early data release. Across 350 to 500 genotyped donors, over 70% landed in the Caucasian-associated ancestry cluster.

Primers for the PCR totalled 60 Vbeta and 13 Jbeta. Per the original methods: Later analysis identified tens of millions of unique TCR beta chains, about 10 million shared. Produced via immunoSEQ multiplex PCR; TCRdb's table is partial and in-frame only. That table supplies the V and J calls and clone size; D and trimming were determined from the DNA. The sample shows approximately 160,000 clones, roughly 77% of them seen only once. Study-wide results and caveats: With later analysis, a missense DCLRE1C variant became linked to TCR beta V- and J-gene trimming.

This CDR3 is 14 amino acids long. Germline CDR1 and CDR2: MNHEY and SVGAGI. The TCR comes from a young man in good health and CMV-seropositive. The chain joins TRBV6-5 to TRBJ1-2; TRBD1 is a possible D gene (5 bases). The source material was PBMCs. CDR3 in amino acids: CASSYSRTKAGYTF. CDR3 sequence (DNA): TGTGCCAGCAGCTACTCGAGGACAAAGGCTGGCTACACCTTC.